This T cell receptor beta chain was identified in a study of neurological immune-mediated disorders. Unmatched junction bases numbered 8, after V lost 3 bases and J lost 8 bases. From germline, CDR1 is SGDLS and CDR2 YYNGEE. This CDR3 has 14 amino acids. PBMCs stored at -80 C, numbering 2 million, were the origin of the unsorted libraries. Whole-study results and caveats: Neither clinical nor MRI features were found to be associated with the multiple sclerosis repertoire cluster.

This clonotype was detected ten times or more. Its antigen remains unknown. TCRdb independently ran MiXCR on the 5' RACE reads; one entry per CDR3 protein. Among 55,000 to 75,000 distinct CDR3 sequences, over 5% were seen once, and the ten largest hold about 5.7%. The specimen was PBMCs. The clonotype originates from a human donor with multiple sclerosis. The donor label of this sample is uncertain. The V call is TRBV9, the J call TRBJ2-1; 7 nucleotides agree with TRBD2. The CDR3 here is CASSARLAGHEQFF. CDR3 DNA sequence: TGTGCCAGCAGCGCCCGACTAGCAGGGCATGAGCAGTTCTTC.